The present TCR beta chain was sequenced within a study of T-cell reconstitution after alpha-beta-depleted transplantation in children. Notes on the study in general: T-cell counts and diversity were attributed mostly to newly produced T cells one year after transplant. Some patients' high day-60 TCRbeta diversity was traced to surviving recipient T cells and thymic progenitors. Approximately two months post-transplant, alpha-beta T cells reportedly originated from several hundred expanded graft clones.

Preparing the TCRbeta library involved the use of unique molecular identifiers. TCRdb re-derived calls from the PCR reads in MiXCR, one entry per CDR3 protein. The sample includes hundreds of thousands of distinct CDR3 sequences, 10% to 15% of them seen just once. This clonotype was seen a few times. Its specificity is unknown. The sample consisted of PBMCs, taken before TCRalphabeta/CD19-depleted stem cell transplant. This TCR derives from a girl aged 2 to 9 with congenital amegakaryocytic thrombocytopenia, due to receive a stem cell transplant.

CDR3 residues: CATSTRTSGSNHEQFF. The CDR3 DNA follows: TGTGCCACCAGCACACGGACTAGCGGGAGCAATCATGAGCAGTTCTTC. V is TRBV15 and J is TRBJ2-1; TRBD2 matches 13 bases. This CDR3 contains 16 residues. With 4 bases clipped from V and 8 bases from J, the junction kept 8 bases outside the gene matches. The germline gives CDR1 LNHNV, CDR2 YYDKDF (reference sequence).